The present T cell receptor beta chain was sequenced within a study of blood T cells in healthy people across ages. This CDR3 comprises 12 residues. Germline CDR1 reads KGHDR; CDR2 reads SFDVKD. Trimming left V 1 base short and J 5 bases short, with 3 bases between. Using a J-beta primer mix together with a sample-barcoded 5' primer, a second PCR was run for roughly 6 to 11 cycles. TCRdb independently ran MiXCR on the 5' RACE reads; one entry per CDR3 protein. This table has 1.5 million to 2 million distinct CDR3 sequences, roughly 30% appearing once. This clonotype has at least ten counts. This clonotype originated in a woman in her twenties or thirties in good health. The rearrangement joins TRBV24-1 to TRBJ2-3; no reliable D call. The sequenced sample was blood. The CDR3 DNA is TGTGCCACCAGTGATTTCAAAGATACGCAGTATTTT. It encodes CATSDFKDTQYF.